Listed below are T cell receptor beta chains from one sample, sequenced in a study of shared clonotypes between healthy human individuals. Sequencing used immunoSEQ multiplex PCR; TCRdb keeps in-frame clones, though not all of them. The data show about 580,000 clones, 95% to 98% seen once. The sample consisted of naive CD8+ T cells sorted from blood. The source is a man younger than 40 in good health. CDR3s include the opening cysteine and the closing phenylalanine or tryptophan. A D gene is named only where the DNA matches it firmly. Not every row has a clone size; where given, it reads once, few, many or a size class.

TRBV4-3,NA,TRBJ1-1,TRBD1,CASSQDRGQDTEAFF,TGCGCCAGCAGCCAAGATAGGGGGCAGGACACTGAAGCTTTCTTT
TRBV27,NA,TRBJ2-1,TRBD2,CASSLQIPLAGVVNEQFF,TGTGCCAGCAGTTTACAAATACCACTAGCGGGAGTGGTCAATGAGCAGTTCTTC
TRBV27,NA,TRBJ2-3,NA,CASSGQRPTDTQYF,TGTGCCAGCAGTGGCCAGCGACCCACAGATACGCAGTATTTT
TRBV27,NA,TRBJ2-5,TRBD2,CASSSAGTSGASLVETQYF,TGTGCCAGCAGTTCAGCCGGGACTAGCGGGGCATCCTTAGTGGAGACCCAGTACTTC
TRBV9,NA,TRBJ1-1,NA,CASSVDSWGNTEAFF,TGTGCCAGCAGCGTAGATTCATGGGGTAACACTGAAGCTTTCTTT
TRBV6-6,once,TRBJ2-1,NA,CASSRADRPEGNEQFF,TGTGCCAGCAGTCGCGCAGACAGGCCCGAAGGGAATGAGCAGTTCTTC
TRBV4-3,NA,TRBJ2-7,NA,CASSQSTSPLDEQYF,TGCGCCAGCAGCCAGTCGACCAGCCCGTTGGACGAGCAGTACTTC
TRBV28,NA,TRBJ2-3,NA,CASSFGPKSLDTDTQYF,TGTGCCAGCAGTTTCGGCCCCAAGTCTTTGGACACAGATACGCAGTATTTT
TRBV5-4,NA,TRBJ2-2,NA,CASSLGSQAGELFF,TGTGCCAGCAGCTTGGGCAGCCAGGCCGGGGAGCTGTTTTTT
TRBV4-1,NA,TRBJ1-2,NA,CASSQDGPNLLGYTF,TGCGCCAGCAGCCAAGATGGCCCCAACTTACTTGGCTACACCTTC
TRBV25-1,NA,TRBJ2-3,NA,CASSGGRDTKNTQYF,TGTGCCAGCAGTGGGGGCCGGGACACCAAAAATACGCAGTATTTT
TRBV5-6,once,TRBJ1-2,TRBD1,CASSPVRDRDIGLGYTF,TGTGCCAGCAGCCCAGTTAGGGACAGGGATATCGGCCTGGGCTACACCTTC
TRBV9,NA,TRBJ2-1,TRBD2,CASSPSAGGYNEQFF,TGTGCCAGCAGCCCCTCCGCGGGAGGGTACAATGAGCAGTTCTTC
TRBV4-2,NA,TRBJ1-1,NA,CASSQATGDYTEAFF,TGTGCCAGCAGCCAAGCAACAGGCGATTACACTGAAGCTTTCTTT
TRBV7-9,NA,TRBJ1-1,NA,CASSLLGAFF,TGTGCCAGCAGCTTATTGGGCGCTTTCTTT
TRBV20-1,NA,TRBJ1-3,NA,CSVNTIYF,TGCAGTGTAAACACCATATATTTT
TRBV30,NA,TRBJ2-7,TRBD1,CAYRDRSSYEQYF,TGTGCCTACAGGGACAGGAGCTCCTACGAGCAGTACTTC
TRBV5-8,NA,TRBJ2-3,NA,CASIQGHSFPDTQYF,TGTGCCAGCATCCAGGGACACTCATTTCCCGATACGCAGTATTTT
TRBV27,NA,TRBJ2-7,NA,CASRDSDFYEQYF,TGTGCCAGCAGGGACAGCGATTTCTACGAGCAGTACTTC
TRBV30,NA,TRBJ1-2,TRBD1,CAWSEVRDSAAYTF,TGTGCCTGGAGCGAAGTCCGGGACAGCGCTGCCTACACCTTC
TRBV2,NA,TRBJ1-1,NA,CASIGRSTEAFF,TGTGCCAGCATTGGGAGGTCGACTGAAGCTTTCTTT
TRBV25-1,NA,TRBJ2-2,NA,CASSEGQDTGELFF,TGTGCCAGCAGTGAAGGTCAGGATACCGGGGAGCTGTTTTTT
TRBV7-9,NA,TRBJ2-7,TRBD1,CASSPRDSFYEQYF,TGTGCCAGCAGCCCCCGGGACAGTTTTTACGAGCAGTACTTC
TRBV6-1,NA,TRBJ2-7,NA,CASSQGSYEQYF,TGTGCCAGCAGTCAGGGCTCCTACGAGCAGTACTTC
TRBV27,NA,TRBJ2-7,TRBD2,CASSLSISGSSHEQYF,TGTGCCAGCAGTTTATCGATTAGCGGGAGTTCCCACGAGCAGTACTTC
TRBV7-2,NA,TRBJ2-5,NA,CASSFGRGWETQYF,TGTGCCAGCAGCTTTGGCCGGGGGTGGGAGACCCAGTACTTC
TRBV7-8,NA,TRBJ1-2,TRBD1,CASSPQGAYGYTF,TGTGCCAGCAGCCCTCAGGGGGCGTACGGCTACACCTTC